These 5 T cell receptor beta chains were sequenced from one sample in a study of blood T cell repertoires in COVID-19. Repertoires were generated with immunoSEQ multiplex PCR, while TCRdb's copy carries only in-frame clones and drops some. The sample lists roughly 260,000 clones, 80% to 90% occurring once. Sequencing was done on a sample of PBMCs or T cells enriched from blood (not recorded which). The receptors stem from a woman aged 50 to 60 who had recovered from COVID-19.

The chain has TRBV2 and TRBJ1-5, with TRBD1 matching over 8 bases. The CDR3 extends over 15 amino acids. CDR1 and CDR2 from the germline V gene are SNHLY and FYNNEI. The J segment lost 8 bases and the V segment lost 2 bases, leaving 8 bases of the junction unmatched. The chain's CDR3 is CASSELGQDREPQHF. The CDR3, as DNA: TGTGCCAGCAGTGAATTGGGACAGGACCGAGAGCCCCAGCATTTT.

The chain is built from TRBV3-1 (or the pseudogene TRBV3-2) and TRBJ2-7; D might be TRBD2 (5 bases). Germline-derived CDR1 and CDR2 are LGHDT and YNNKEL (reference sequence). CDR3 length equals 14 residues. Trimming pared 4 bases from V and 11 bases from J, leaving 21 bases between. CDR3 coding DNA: TGTGCCAGCAGCCCCTATTCGACTAACCCTGTCGAGTACTTC. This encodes CASSPYSTNPVEYF.

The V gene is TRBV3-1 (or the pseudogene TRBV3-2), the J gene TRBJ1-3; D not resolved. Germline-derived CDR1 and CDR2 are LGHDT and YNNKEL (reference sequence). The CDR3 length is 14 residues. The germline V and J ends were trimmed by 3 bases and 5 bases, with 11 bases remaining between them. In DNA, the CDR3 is TGTGCCAGCAGCCACATCGTCACTAGAAACACCATATATTTT. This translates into CASSHIVTRNTIYF.

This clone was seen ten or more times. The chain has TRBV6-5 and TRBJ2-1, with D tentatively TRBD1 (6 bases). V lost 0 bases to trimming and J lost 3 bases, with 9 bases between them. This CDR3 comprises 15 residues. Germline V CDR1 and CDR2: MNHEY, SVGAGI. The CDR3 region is CASSYSEDSYNEQFF. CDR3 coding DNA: TGTGCCAGCAGTTACTCTGAGGACAGCTACAATGAGCAGTTCTTC.

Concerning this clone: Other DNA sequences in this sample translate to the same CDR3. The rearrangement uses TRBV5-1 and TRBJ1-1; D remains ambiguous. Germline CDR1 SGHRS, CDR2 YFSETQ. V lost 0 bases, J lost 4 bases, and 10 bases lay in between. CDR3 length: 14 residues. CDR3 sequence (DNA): TGCGCCAGCAGCTTGGAAGCGGGAGTCACTGAAGCTTTCTTT. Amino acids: CASSLEAGVTEAFF.